This TCR beta chain is from a study of beta chain features in type 1 diabetes. Germline CDR1 LNHDA, CDR2 SQIVND (reference sequence). J lost 4 bases, V lost 8 bases, and 14 bases had no gene match. This CDR3 is 16 amino acids long. The table lists this clone with a few counts. The antigen remains unidentified. Sampling consisted of one heparinised blood draw per donor, averaging roughly 110 mL. All sorted populations exceeded 95% purity. Findings of the study overall: The study found that naive, central memory and Treg TCRB repertoires appeared more similar in patients than in healthy donors. Whether TCRB rearrangement is influenced by HLA type was left unresolved in this analysis.

All of the isolated RNA was reverse transcribed, so expressed TCRB transcripts were sequenced. TCRdb's copy holds only in-frame clones and misses some; the assay was immunoSEQ multiplex PCR. The table shows 900,000 or so clones, with about a sixth occurring only once. The chain is built from TRBV19 and TRBJ1-2; TRBD1 matches 9 bases. The receptor's source is a woman between 18 and 29 years old in good health. The specimen was naive CD4+ T cells from blood. The CDR3 loop reads CASYDLGQGRTYGYTF. The DNA of the CDR3 is TGTGCCAGTTATGACCTCGGACAGGGGAGAACCTATGGCTACACCTTC.